This is a list of T cell receptor beta chains from one sample in a study of CD8+ T cells in alopecia areata. Method: immunoSEQ multiplex PCR; TCRdb's copy keeps in-frame clones and lacks some. Counted here are around 120,000 clones, about three fifths occurring once; the ten biggest clones make up almost 30%. The sequencing used CD8+ T cells sorted from blood, collected at week 4, from a patient treated with tofacitinib. The origin of the receptors is a human donor with alopecia areata. Each CDR3 is given with its conserved first and last residue. D genes are given only for firm matches. Part of the rows lack a size; the others show once, few, many or a class for expanded clones.

V,J,D,size,DNA,CDR3
TRBV30,TRBJ1-1,.,.,TGTGCCTGGAAATCAGGAAACACTGAAGCTTTCTTT,CAWKSGNTEAFF
TRBV10-3,TRBJ1-2,.,.,TGTGCCATCATCGGCGGCTACACCTTC,CAIIGGYTF
TRBV4-2,TRBJ2-3,TRBD2,.,TGTGCCAGCAGCCTCCGGACTAGCGGGGATCAGGATACGCAGTATTTT,CASSLRTSGDQDTQYF
TRBV13,TRBJ1-2,.,.,TGTGCCAGCAGCTCCTTCATGACCGGGGATGGCTACACCTTC,CASSSFMTGDGYTF
TRBV30,TRBJ2-5,.,.,TGTGCCTGGAGTCCACCGGGGGCACAAGAGACCCAGTACTTC,CAWSPPGAQETQYF
TRBV4-2,TRBJ1-2,.,few,TGTGCCAGCAGCCAAGTTGAAGATCAGTTCTATGGCTACACCTTC,CASSQVEDQFYGYTF
TRBV29-1,TRBJ2-3,TRBD2,.,TGCAGCCAGAGCGGGGGGGCTGGAGATACGCAGTATTTT,CSQSGGAGDTQYF
TRBV29-1,TRBJ2-2,.,.,TGCAGCGTCGAATCGGGCGTTGCCGGGGAGCTGTTTTTT,CSVESGVAGELFF
TRBV20-1,TRBJ2-3,.,few,TGCAGTGCTGCTCAAATGTCGCAGTATTTT,CSAAQMSQYF
TRBV30,TRBJ2-1,.,.,TGTGCCTGGGATCTCGGGTCTAGCGCCGGGGATGAGCAGTTCTTC,CAWDLGSSAGDEQFF
TRBV2,TRBJ2-1,TRBD2,.,TGTGCCAGCACTCCTGGACTAGTTGGTGAGCAGTTCTTC,CASTPGLVGEQFF
TRBV29-1,TRBJ1-2,TRBD1,.,TGCAGCGTGGAGGACAGGGGATCATATGGCTACACCTTC,CSVEDRGSYGYTF
TRBV30,TRBJ1-1,.,.,TGTGCCTGGAGCGATCCCTCCACTTGGGGGTGGATGAACACTGAAGCTTTCTTT,CAWSDPSTWGWMNTEAFF
TRBV28,TRBJ2-7,TRBD1,.,TGTGCCAGCAGTTTATGGGGGACAGGGGGAAACTACGAGCAGTACTTC,CASSLWGTGGNYEQYF
TRBV5-8,TRBJ2-5,TRBD1,once,TGTGCCAGCACCCCTAACGAGGGGGCGGGAGAGACCCAGTACTTC,CASTPNEGAGETQYF
TRBV4-3,TRBJ2-6,TRBD1,.,TGCGCCAGCAGCGCACAGGGGTCGAACTCTGGGGCCAACGTCCTGACTTTC,CASSAQGSNSGANVLTF
TRBV13,TRBJ2-5,TRBD1,.,TGTGCCAGCAGCCGCCCGGGACAGGGACCAATGCAAGAGACCCAGTACTTC,CASSRPGQGPMQETQYF
TRBV27,TRBJ2-7,.,.,TGTGCCAGCAGTTTGGGGCAGCTAGAGTCCTACGAGCAGTACTTC,CASSLGQLESYEQYF
TRBV25-1,TRBJ2-7,TRBD1,.,TGTGCCAGCAGTGACCTCCCGACAGGGGGGGAGCAGTACTTC,CASSDLPTGGEQYF
TRBV7-6,TRBJ2-1,.,.,TGTGCCAGCAGCTTAGCGGGTAGTCCGGGTCAGGGGAATGAGCAGTTCTTC,CASSLAGSPGQGNEQFF
TRBV13,TRBJ1-5,.,.,TGTGCCAGCAGCTTATCTAGTTATAGCAATCAGCCCCAGCATTTT,CASSLSSYSNQPQHF
TRBV7-8,TRBJ2-3,.,.,TGTGCCAGCAGCTTCGGGGATACGCAGTATTTT,CASSFGDTQYF
TRBV27,TRBJ2-3,TRBD2,medium-sized,TGTGCCAGCAGTTTATTCGCGGGGGTCACAGATACGCAGTATTTT,CASSLFAGVTDTQYF
TRBV29-1,TRBJ2-1,.,few,TGCAGCGCCGAGGGGAATGAGCAGTTCTTC,CSAEGNEQFF
TRBV9,TRBJ2-7,TRBD1,.,TGTGCCAGCAGCGTAGGGACAGGGGCCTACGAGCAGTACTTC,CASSVGTGAYEQYF
TRBV30,TRBJ1-4,TRBD1,few,TGTGCCTGGAGCGCCGGGACAGGGGATGAAAAACTGTTTTTT,CAWSAGTGDEKLFF
TRBV6-6,TRBJ1-2,.,.,TGTGCCAGCAACCCGCGGACAGAGGACTATGGCTACACCTTC,CASNPRTEDYGYTF
TRBV14,TRBJ2-1,.,.,TGTGCCAGCAGCCCCTTCGGGAATGAGCAGTTCTTC,CASSPFGNEQFF
TRBV6-5,TRBJ1-1,.,.,TGTGCCAGCACCCTGACAGGGAACACTGAAGCTTTCTTT,CASTLTGNTEAFF
TRBV28,TRBJ2-5,.,.,TGTGCCAGCAGCTTCGACATAGTCTCGGAGACCCAGTACTTC,CASSFDIVSETQYF
TRBV4-2,TRBJ1-2,.,.,TGTGCCAGCAGCCAAACGACAGCTAGCTATGGCTACACCTTC,CASSQTTASYGYTF
TRBV7-9,TRBJ2-1,TRBD1,.,TGTGCCAGCAGAACCGGGACAGGTTACAATGAGCAGTTCTTC,CASRTGTGYNEQFF
TRBV5-1,TRBJ2-1,.,.,TGCGCCAGCAGCTCGGAGGGCTCCTACAATGAGCAGTTCTTC,CASSSEGSYNEQFF
TRBV27,TRBJ1-5,.,.,TGTGCCAGCAGTTTATCCGAGGCCCAGCCCCAGCATTTT,CASSLSEAQPQHF
TRBV13,TRBJ1-2,.,.,TGTGCCAGCAGCTTAGGTACTGGGGTCTATGGCTACACCTTC,CASSLGTGVYGYTF
TRBV27,TRBJ1-4,.,.,TGTGCCAGCAGTTTGGGGTCGGGAGTGACTGAAAAACTGTTTTTT,CASSLGSGVTEKLFF
TRBV27,TRBJ2-5,.,.,TGTGCCAGCAGTTTAGGAGGGGTTCAAGAGACCCAGTACTTC,CASSLGGVQETQYF